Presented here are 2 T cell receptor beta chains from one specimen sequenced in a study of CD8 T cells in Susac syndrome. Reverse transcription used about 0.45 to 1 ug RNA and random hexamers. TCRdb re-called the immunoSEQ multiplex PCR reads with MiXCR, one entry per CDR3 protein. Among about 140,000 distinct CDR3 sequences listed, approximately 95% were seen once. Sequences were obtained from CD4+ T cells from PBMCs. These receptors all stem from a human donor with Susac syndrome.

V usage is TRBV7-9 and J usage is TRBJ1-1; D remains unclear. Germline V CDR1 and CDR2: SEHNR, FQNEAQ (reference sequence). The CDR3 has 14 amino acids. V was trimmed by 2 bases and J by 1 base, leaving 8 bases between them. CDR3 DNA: TGTGCCAGCAGCTTATTGGTGGGGAACACTGAAGCTTTCTTT. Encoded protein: CASSLLVGNTEAFF.

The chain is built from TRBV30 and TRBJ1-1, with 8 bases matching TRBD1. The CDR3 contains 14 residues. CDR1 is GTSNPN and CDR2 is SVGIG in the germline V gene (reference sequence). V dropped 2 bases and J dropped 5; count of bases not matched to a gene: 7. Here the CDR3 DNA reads TGTGCCTGGAGTATAGACAGGGGAGTGACTGAAGCTTTCTTT. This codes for CAWSIDRGVTEAFF. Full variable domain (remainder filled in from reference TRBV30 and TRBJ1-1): SQTIHQWPATLVQPVGSPLSLECTVEGTSNPNLYWYRQAAGRGLQLLFYSVGIGQISSEVPQNLSASRPQDRQFILSSKKLLLSDSGFYLCAWSIDRGVTEAFFGQGTRLTVV.